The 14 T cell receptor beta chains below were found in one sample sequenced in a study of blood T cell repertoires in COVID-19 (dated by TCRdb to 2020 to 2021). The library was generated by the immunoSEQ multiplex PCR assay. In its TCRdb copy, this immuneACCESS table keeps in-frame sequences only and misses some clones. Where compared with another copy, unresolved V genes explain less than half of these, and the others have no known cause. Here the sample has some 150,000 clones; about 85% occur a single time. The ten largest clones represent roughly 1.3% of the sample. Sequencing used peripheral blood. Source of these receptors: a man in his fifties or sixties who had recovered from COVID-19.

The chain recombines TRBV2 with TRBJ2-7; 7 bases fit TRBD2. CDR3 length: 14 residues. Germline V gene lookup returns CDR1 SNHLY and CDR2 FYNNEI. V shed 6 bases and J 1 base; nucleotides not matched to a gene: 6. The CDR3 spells CASRVTSTSYEQYF. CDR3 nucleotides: TGTGCCAGCAGGGTGACTAGCACTTCCTACGAGCAGTACTTC.

The CDR3 here is CASSMSGYRDSEAFF. The CDR3 DNA is TGTGCCAGTAGTATGAGTGGATACCGGGACAGTGAAGCTTTCTTT. The V and J genes are TRBV19 and TRBJ1-1, with 7 bases aligning to TRBD1. Germline lookup yields CDR1 LNHDA and CDR2 SQIVND (reference sequence). Losses at the gene ends were 3 bases for V and 7 bases for J; bases not matched to a gene: 11. The CDR3 loop spans 15 amino acids. The variable domain in full, completed from reference TRBV19 and TRBJ1-1, reads DGGITQSPKYLFRKEGQNVTLSCEQNLNHDAMYWYRQDPGQGLRLIYYSQIVNDFQKGDIAEGYSVSREKKESFPLTVTSAQKNPTAFYLCASSMSGYRDSEAFFGQGTRLTVV.

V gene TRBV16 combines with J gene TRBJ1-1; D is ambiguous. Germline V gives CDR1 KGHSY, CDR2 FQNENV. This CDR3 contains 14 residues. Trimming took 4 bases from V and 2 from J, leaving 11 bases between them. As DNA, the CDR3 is TGTGCCAGCAGCCCTCAGAGGGTAAACACTGAAGCTTTCTTT. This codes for CASSPQRVNTEAFF. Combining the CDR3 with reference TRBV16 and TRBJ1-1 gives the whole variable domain GEEVAQTPKHLVRGEGQKAKLYCAPIKGHSYVFWYQQVLKNEFKFLISFQNENVFDETGMPKERFSAKCLPNSPCSLEIQATKLEDSAVYFCASSPQRVNTEAFFGQGTRLTVV.

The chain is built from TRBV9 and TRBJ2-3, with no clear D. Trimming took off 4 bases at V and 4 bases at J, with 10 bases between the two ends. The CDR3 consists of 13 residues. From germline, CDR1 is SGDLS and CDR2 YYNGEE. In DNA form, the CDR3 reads TGTGCCAGCAGCCCGTACGGTCCAGATACGCAGTATTTT. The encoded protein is CASSPYGPDTQYF.

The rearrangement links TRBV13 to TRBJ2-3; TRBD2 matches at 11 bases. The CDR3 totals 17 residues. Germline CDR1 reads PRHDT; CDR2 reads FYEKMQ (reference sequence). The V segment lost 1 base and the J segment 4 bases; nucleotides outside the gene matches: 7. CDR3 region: CASSLVRLAGGADTQYF. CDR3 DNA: TGTGCCAGCAGCTTAGTCCGGCTAGCGGGGGGCGCAGATACGCAGTATTTT.

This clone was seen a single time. The CDR3 region is CASSRSGDTNTGELFF. Here the CDR3 DNA reads TGTGCCAGCAGTCGCTCCGGGGACACCAACACCGGGGAGCTGTTTTTT. The V and J genes are TRBV6-6 and TRBJ2-2; maybe TRBD1 (6 bases). CDR1 MNHNY and CDR2 SVGAGI come from the germline V gene (reference sequence). The ends were cut back, 5 bases at V and 2 bases at J, with 15 bases in the middle. This CDR3 region has 16 residues.

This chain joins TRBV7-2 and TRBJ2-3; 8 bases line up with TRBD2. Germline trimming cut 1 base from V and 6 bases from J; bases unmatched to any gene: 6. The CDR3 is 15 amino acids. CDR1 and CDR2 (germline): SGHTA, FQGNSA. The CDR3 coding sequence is TGTGCCAGCAGCTTAGTCTGGGGCGGGGGGGATACGCAGTATTTT. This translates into CASSLVWGGGDTQYF.

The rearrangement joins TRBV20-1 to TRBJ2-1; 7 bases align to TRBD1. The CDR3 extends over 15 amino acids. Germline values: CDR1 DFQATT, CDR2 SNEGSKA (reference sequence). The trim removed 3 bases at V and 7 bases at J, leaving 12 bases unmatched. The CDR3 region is CSASLPAGGFNEQFF. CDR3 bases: TGCAGTGCTAGTCTCCCGGCAGGGGGTTTTAATGAGCAGTTCTTC.

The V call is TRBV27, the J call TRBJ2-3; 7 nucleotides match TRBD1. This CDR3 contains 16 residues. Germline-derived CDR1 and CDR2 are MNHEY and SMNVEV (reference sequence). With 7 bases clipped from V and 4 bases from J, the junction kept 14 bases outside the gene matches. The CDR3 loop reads CASKGPRTGRADTQYF. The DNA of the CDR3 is TGTGCCAGCAAGGGGCCAAGGACAGGAAGGGCAGATACGCAGTATTTT.

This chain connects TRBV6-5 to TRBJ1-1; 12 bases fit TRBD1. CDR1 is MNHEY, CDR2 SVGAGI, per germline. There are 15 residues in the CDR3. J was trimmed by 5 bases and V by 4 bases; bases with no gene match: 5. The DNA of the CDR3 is TGTGCCAGCAGTTCGGGACAGGGGGCGAGAACTGAAGCTTTCTTT. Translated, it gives CASSSGQGARTEAFF.

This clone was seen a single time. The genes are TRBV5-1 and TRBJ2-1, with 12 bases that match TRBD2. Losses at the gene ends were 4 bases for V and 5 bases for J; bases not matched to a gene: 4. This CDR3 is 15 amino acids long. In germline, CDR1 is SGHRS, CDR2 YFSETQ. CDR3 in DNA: TGCGCCAGCAGCCTCGGACTAGCGGGGAACAATGAGCAGTTCTTC. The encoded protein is CASSLGLAGNNEQFF.

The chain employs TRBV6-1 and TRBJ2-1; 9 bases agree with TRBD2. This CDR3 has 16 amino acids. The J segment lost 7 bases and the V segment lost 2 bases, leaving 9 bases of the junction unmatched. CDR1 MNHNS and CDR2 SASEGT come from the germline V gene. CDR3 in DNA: TGTGCCAGCAGTGAATCGGGGCGGGGGGGCAGAAATGAGCAGTTCTTC. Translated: CASSESGRGGRNEQFF.

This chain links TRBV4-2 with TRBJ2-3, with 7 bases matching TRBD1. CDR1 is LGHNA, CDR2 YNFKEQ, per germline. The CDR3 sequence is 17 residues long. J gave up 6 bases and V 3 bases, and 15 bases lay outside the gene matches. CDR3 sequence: CASSQGTTGSGGDTQYF. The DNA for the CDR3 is TGTGCCAGCAGCCAGGGAACGACAGGGAGCGGTGGCGATACGCAGTATTTT.

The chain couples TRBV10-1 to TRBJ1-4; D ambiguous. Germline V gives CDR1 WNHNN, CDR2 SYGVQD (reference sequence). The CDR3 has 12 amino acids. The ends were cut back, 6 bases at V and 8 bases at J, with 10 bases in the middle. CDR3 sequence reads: CASRIFREKLFF. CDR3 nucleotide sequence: TGCGCCAGCAGAATCTTTCGGGAAAAACTGTTTTTT.